The entry below describes one T cell receptor beta chain. Naive CD8 cells comprised CD45RO-negative, CCR7-positively selected cells, excluding terminally differentiated effector memory CD45RA+ cells. The sample belongs to a study of shared clonotypes between healthy human individuals. The germline V gene has CDR1 SGHRS and CDR2 YFSETQ. This CDR3 comprises 15 residues. V lost 0 bases, J lost 0 bases, and 7 bases lay in between. Original handling: Junction-only immunoSEQ data arrived without quality scores, meaning filtering differed. TCRdb keeps only in-frame clones here, not all; method: immunoSEQ multiplex PCR. The DNA was the basis for D and trimming; V, J and clone size are from that table. The sample carries roughly 2.1 million clones, about 93% recorded once.

The material sequenced was naive CD8+ T cells from PBMCs. This chain joins TRBV5-1 and TRBJ1-5; D not resolved. The sequence came from a man in his late teens or twenties in good health. Some clones in this sample may be carry-over from other donors' samples. The CDR3 reads CASSLAGHSNQPQHF. The CDR3 region has the DNA TGCGCCAGCAGCTTGGCGGGTCATAGCAATCAGCCCCAGCATTTT. Drawing the rest from reference TRBV5-1 and TRBJ1-5, the complete variable domain is KAGVTQTPRYLIKTRGQQVTLSCSPISGHRSVSWYQQTPGQGLQFLFEYFSETQRNKGNFPGRFSGRQFSNSRSEMNVSTLELGDSALYLCASSLAGHSNQPQHFGDGTRLSIL.